This is a list of T cell receptor beta chains from one sample in a study of human T cells and chemical hapten exposure. TCRdb reanalysed the RACE reads using MiXCR and keeps one entry per CDR3 protein. This repertoire shows some 90,000 distinct CDR3 sequences, around 7.9% found once; its top ten account for about 2.5%. The source was whole blood, collected in connection with sensitization to the hapten diphenylcyclopropenone (DPC). Receptors were obtained from a man aged 40-50 years with alopecia areata. Some clones in this sample may be carry-over from other donors' samples. Both conserved end residues are part of each CDR3. A D gene is named only where the DNA matches it firmly. Size is stated for part of the rows, as once, few or many counts, or as a class when the clone is expanded.

V gene	clone size	CDR3 length	J gene	D gene	CDR3 DNA	CDR3 protein
TRBV28	many	16	TRBJ2-7	.	TGTGCCAGCAGTTTACTCGATGCGAGCGGGCCGAAAGAGCAGTACTTC	CASSLLDASGPKEQYF
TRBV14	.	14	TRBJ2-5	TRBD1	TGTGCCAGCAGCCACGACAGGGTAATAAAGACCCAGTACTTC	CASSHDRVIKTQYF
TRBV27	few	16	TRBJ2-3	.	TGTGCCAGCAGTTTAGTGGGATCTCCCGGAGGAGATACGCAGTATTTT	CASSLVGSPGGDTQYF
TRBV6-1	few	15	TRBJ1-5	.	TGTGCCAGCAGTGAATTGGGGGGGCGCAATCAGCCCCAGCATTTT	CASSELGGRNQPQHF
TRBV18	few	16	TRBJ1-5	TRBD1	TGTGCCAGCTCACCAGGGGCAGGGGGCCCCAATCAGCCCCAGCATTTT	CASSPGAGGPNQPQHF
TRBV7-8	many	15	TRBJ1-2	.	TGTGCCAGCAGCGTGACAGGAGATCCTAACTATGGCTACACCTTC	CASSVTGDPNYGYTF
TRBV9	many	15	TRBJ2-1	.	TGTGCCAGCAGCGTAGGGGGGCAATCTTACAATGAGCAGTTCTTC	CASSVGGQSYNEQFF
TRBV11-3	few	13	TRBJ2-1	.	TGTGCCAGCAGCGGGGCTAGCGTGAATGAGCAGTTCTTC	CASSGASVNEQFF
TRBV3-1	many	16	TRBJ2-3	.	TGTGCCAGCAGCCAAGGAACAGATTTCTACACAGATACGCAGTATTTT	CASSQGTDFYTDTQYF
TRBV7-3	.	15	TRBJ2-2	TRBD2	TGTGCCAGCAGCTCAGCGGGAGGACGAACCGGGGAGCTGTTTTTT	CASSSAGGRTGELFF
TRBV28	many	17	TRBJ1-5	TRBD1	TGTGCCAGCAGTTTATTACTTTTCGACAGGGGGGGCCAGCCCCAGCATTTT	CASSLLLFDRGGQPQHF
TRBV28	few	14	TRBJ2-7	.	TGTGCCAGCACCGTTGACACCGGGGCCTACGAGCAGTACTTC	CASTVDTGAYEQYF
TRBV20-1	.	15	TRBJ2-1	TRBD2	TGCAGTGCTATCGGACTAGCGGGAACCTACAATGAGCAGTTCTTC	CSAIGLAGTYNEQFF
TRBV6-1	many	11	TRBJ1-1	.	TGTGCCAGCCAGGGCAACACTGAAGCTTTCTTT	CASQGNTEAFF
TRBV6-2/TRBV6-3	many	14	TRBJ2-3	.	TGTGCCAGCAGGAAGACTGGTAGCACAGATACGCAGTATTTT	CASRKTGSTDTQYF
TRBV20-1	few	16	TRBJ2-3	TRBD2	TGCAGTGCTAGGGACCCTAGCGGGAGGTTCACAGATACGCAGTATTTT	CSARDPSGRFTDTQYF
TRBV7-6	few	16	TRBJ2-3	TRBD2	TGTGCCAGCAGCTCCACTAGCGGGAGGGAATCAGATACGCAGTATTTT	CASSSTSGRESDTQYF
TRBV7-8	few	14	TRBJ1-3	TRBD1	TGTGCCAGCAGCTTGAGGGGGCTCGGAAACACCATATATTTT	CASSLRGLGNTIYF
TRBV7-2	few	20	TRBJ2-3	TRBD2	TGTGCCAGCAGTAATCAACTAGGGACTAGCAGGTGGAGGGCCACAGATACGCAGTATTTT	CASSNQLGTSRWRATDTQYF
TRBV24-1	few	15	TRBJ1-3	TRBD1	TGTGCCACCAGTCCAGGGGGAAGGTCTGGAAACACCATATATTTT	CATSPGGRSGNTIYF
TRBV6-5	.	17	TRBJ2-1	.	TGTGCCAGCAGTCCCCCGCCTGGCGGGGTCTTCGGCAATGAGCAGTTCTTC	CASSPPPGGVFGNEQFF
TRBV7-2	many	16	TRBJ1-5	.	TGTGCCAGCAGCTTACAGGTTGACAGGAGCCATCAGCCCCAGCATTTT	CASSLQVDRSHQPQHF
TRBV6-2/TRBV6-3	many	18	TRBJ2-7	TRBD1	TGTGCCAGCAGTTACTCGGGATCCGGGACAGTGCTTTCCTACGAGCAGTACTTC	CASSYSGSGTVLSYEQYF
TRBV10-3	.	14	TRBJ1-1	.	TGTGCCATCAGTGAAAACTACAGGGTCCCTGAAGCTTTCTTT	CAISENYRVPEAFF
TRBV6-6	.	15	TRBJ2-2	TRBD1	TGTGCCAGCGTCCAGGACAGGGTTAGCACCGGGGAGCTGCTTTTT	CASVQDRVSTGELLF
TRBV6-5	many	16	TRBJ2-3	TRBD1	TGTGCCAGCAGCTATGACAGGGGCCATTCCACAGATACGCAGTATTTT	CASSYDRGHSTDTQYF
TRBV30	many	15	TRBJ2-5	TRBD2	TGTGCCTGGAGTCTACCCAGCGGGAGGTTGGAGACCCAGTACTTC	CAWSLPSGRLETQYF
TRBV14	many	17	TRBJ2-6	.	TGTGCCAGCAGCAGGTCGGGGGACCCCTCTGGGGCCAACGTCCTGACTTTC	CASSRSGDPSGANVLTF
TRBV3-1	many	13	TRBJ2-5	TRBD2	TGTGCCAGCAGCCAACGCGATAGCGGGAGAGGCTACTTC	CASSQRDSGRGYF
TRBV12-3/TRBV12-4	.	14	TRBJ2-2	.	TGTGCCAGCAGTTTGGACCGGTACACCGGGGAGCTGTTTTTT	CASSLDRYTGELFF
TRBV20-1	many	14	TRBJ1-4	.	TGCAGTGCTAGTTCCGGGATTACTAATGAAAAACTGTTTTTT	CSASSGITNEKLFF
TRBV20-1	.	15	TRBJ1-5	.	TGCAGTGCTAGAGTATTTCAAGGGCTCAATCAGCCCCAGCATTTT	CSARVFQGLNQPQHF
TRBV6-2/TRBV6-3	few	13	TRBJ1-1	TRBD1	TGTGCCAGCACCTTACAGGGGATCACTGAAGCTTTCTTT	CASTLQGITEAFF
TRBV10-3	many	14	TRBJ2-7	.	TGTGCCATCAGGACCCGACAGGCCAGCTACGAGCAGTACTTC	CAIRTRQASYEQYF
TRBV20-1	.	15	TRBJ2-3	TRBD2	TGCAGTGCCGGTACCTTAGCGGGAGTGAAGGATACGCAGTATTTT	CSAGTLAGVKDTQYF
TRBV7-2	few	15	TRBJ2-3	TRBD1	TGTGCCAGCACTCGGGTCACAGGGGCGGCAGATACGCAGTATTTT	CASTRVTGAADTQYF
TRBV18	many	18	TRBJ1-3	.	TGTGCCAGCTCACCACCAAATAGCGGGGCGAGCTCTGGAAACACCATATATTTT	CASSPPNSGASSGNTIYF
TRBV19	few	15	TRBJ1-2	TRBD1	TGTGCCAGTAGTATAGGAACAGGGGAATGGTCTGGCTACACCTTC	CASSIGTGEWSGYTF
TRBV29-1	.	12	TRBJ2-3	.	TGCAGCCATATAGCAGGTTTGGATACGCAGTATTTT	CSHIAGLDTQYF
TRBV11-2	.	13	TRBJ2-2	.	TGTGCCAGCAGCTTAGTCGGGGGACAGGAGCTGTTTTTT	CASSLVGGQELFF
TRBV30	few	14	TRBJ1-5	.	TGTGCCTGGAGTGGGAGGGCGCGCAATCAGCCCCAGCATTTT	CAWSGRARNQPQHF
TRBV6-5	many	16	TRBJ2-3	TRBD2	TGTGCCAGCAGTTACTCTTCCAGCGGGATCGCAGATACGCAGTATTTT	CASSYSSSGIADTQYF
TRBV7-2	few	16	TRBJ2-4	.	TGTGCCAGCAGCTTAGCCAGATCTCAAACCAGAAACATTCAGTACTTC	CASSLARSQTRNIQYF
TRBV20-1	.	17	TRBJ2-1	.	TGCAGTGCTAGGGATTCAAACCCGGACCGGGACTACAATGAGCAGTTCTTC	CSARDSNPDRDYNEQFF
TRBV14	.	13	TRBJ1-2	.	TGTGCCAGCAGCCAGGGCCGTGCCTATGGCTACACCTTC	CASSQGRAYGYTF
TRBV5-1	few	14	TRBJ2-3	.	TGCGCCAGCAGCTTCTTGGGCGCCGGAGATACGCAGTATTTT	CASSFLGAGDTQYF
TRBV5-5	many	16	TRBJ2-4	.	TGTGCCAGCAGCATCGACGGGGTTCTAGCCAAAAACATTCAGTACTTC	CASSIDGVLAKNIQYF
TRBV20-1	many	14	TRBJ1-5	.	TGCAGTGTCAGACCCACGGGGGCGTATCAGCCCCAGCATTTT	CSVRPTGAYQPQHF
TRBV7-2	.	14	TRBJ2-3	TRBD2	TGTGCCAGCAGCTTAGTTCGGACTAGAGATACGCAGTATTTT	CASSLVRTRDTQYF
TRBV3-1	.	15	TRBJ2-5	.	TGTGCCAGCAGCCAATCCCCTGGGATCCAAGAGACCCAGTACTTC	CASSQSPGIQETQYF
TRBV20-1	.	15	TRBJ2-7	TRBD2	TGCAGTGCTTGGTTGAGCGGGAGGGGCATCGACGAGCAGTACTTC	CSAWLSGRGIDEQYF
TRBV3-1	few	16	TRBJ2-2	TRBD2	TGTGCCAGCAGCAAACGACTAGCTCATACGGCCGGGGAGCTGTTTTTT	CASSKRLAHTAGELFF
TRBV2	.	12	TRBJ1-1	.	TGTGCCAGCAGCCGAGGGTCGGATGAAGCTTTCTTT	CASSRGSDEAFF
TRBV7-7	many	13	TRBJ2-2	.	TGTGCTAGCAGCTTGGGACCCACCGGGGAGCTGTTTTTT	CASSLGPTGELFF
TRBV20-1	many	11	TRBJ2-5	.	TGCAGTGCTAGGCTACAGGAGACCCAGTACTTC	CSARLQETQYF
TRBV25-1	few	17	TRBJ2-7	.	TGTGCCAGCAGTGTCAATCCGCCCAGGGGAACGGGTTACGAGCAGTACTTC	CASSVNPPRGTGYEQYF
TRBV6-6	few	15	TRBJ2-1	.	TGTGCCAGCAGTTACATGGGGGGCGAGTACAATGAGCAGTTCTTC	CASSYMGGEYNEQFF
TRBV5-1	.	15	TRBJ2-5	.	TGCGCCAGCAGCTTGGCGCGGCTATTACAAGAGACCCAGTACTTC	CASSLARLLQETQYF